Below are 8 T cell receptor beta chains sequenced from a single sample in a study of blood T cell repertoires in COVID-19. Clones were sequenced by immunoSEQ multiplex PCR, and TCRdb holds only the in-frame ones, with some missing. Here the sample spans 27,000 or so clones, 88% being singletons. The specimen was peripheral blood. The source is a woman in her 50s with active COVID-19.

This clone came up once. The chain links TRBV6-5 to TRBJ2-7, with D perhaps matching TRBD2 (6 bases). The CDR3 covers 16 residues. V lost 4 bases and J lost 0, with 16 bases in between. Germline V gene lookup returns CDR1 MNHEY and CDR2 SVGAGI. The CDR3 DNA reads as TGTGCCAGCAGTTCCTTCGGGACTCTTGGCTCCTACGAGCAGTACTTC. It is translated as CASSSFGTLGSYEQYF.

The chain has TRBV5-1 and TRBJ2-5; TRBD1 is a possible D gene (5 bases). V lost 4 bases, J lost 5 bases, and 15 bases lay in between. This CDR3 has 14 residues. Per germline, CDR1 SGHRS and CDR2 YFSETQ. The CDR3 protein is CASSKSQVSETQYF. The CDR3 bases are TGCGCCAGCAGCAAATCACAGGTTTCGGAGACCCAGTACTTC.

The chain carries TRBV28 and TRBJ1-1, with TRBD1 as a possible D gene (5 bases). V shed 6 bases and J shed 1 base, with 15 bases lying between them. Looked up from germline, CDR1 is MDHEN and CDR2 is SYDVKM. This CDR3 region has 15 residues. CDR3: CASSGTAERNTEAFF. The CDR3 DNA follows: TGTGCCAGCAGCGGGACTGCCGAAAGGAACACTGAAGCTTTCTTT.

The CDR3 loop is CASRQDSGNTIYF. DNA of the CDR3: TGTGCCAGCAGACAGGACTCTGGAAACACCATATATTTT. J is TRBJ1-3 and V is TRBV28, with a weak D call TRBD1 (5 bases). Germline CDR1 is MDHEN and CDR2 is SYDVKM. Trimming took 6 bases from V and 0 from J, leaving 6 bases between them. The CDR3 runs 13 residues.

This chain links TRBV15 with TRBJ2-7, with 9 bases identical to TRBD1. In germline, CDR1 is LNHNV, CDR2 YYDKDF (reference sequence). Trimming at V came to 3 bases and at J to 0 bases, leaving 0 bases not matched to a gene. This CDR3 contains 14 residues. CDR3: CATSRTGGSYEQYF. The CDR3 bases are TGTGCCACCAGCAGGACAGGGGGCTCCTACGAGCAGTACTTC.

This sequence joins TRBV2 and TRBJ1-2; 7 bases match TRBD1. In germline, CDR1 is SNHLY, CDR2 FYNNEI. This CDR3 comprises 11 residues. With V trimmed by 8 bases and J by 7 bases, 4 bases remained unmatched. In nucleotides, the CDR3 is TGTGCCAGCGTAAACAGGGGTGGCTACACCTTC. The encoded protein is CASVNRGGYTF. The whole variable domain, remainder taken from reference TRBV2 and TRBJ1-2, is EPEVTQTPSHQVTQMGQEVILRCVPISNHLYFYWYRQILGQKVEFLVSFYNNEISEKSEIFDDQFSVERPDGSNFTLKIRSTKLEDSAMYFCASVNRGGYTFGSGTRLTVV.

The chain is built from TRBV19 and TRBJ2-3; the D gene is possibly TRBD2 (6 bases). V was trimmed by 5 bases and J by 8 bases, leaving 14 bases between them. The V gene's germline CDR1 is LNHDA and CDR2 SQIVND (reference sequence). The CDR3 loop spans 13 amino acids. In nucleotides, the CDR3 is TGTGCCAGTAGTGCCCAGACTAGGGGTACGCAGTATTTT. Protein product: CASSAQTRGTQYF.

This rearrangement joins TRBV19 to TRBJ2-1; 8 bases are shared with TRBD2. The germline gives CDR1 LNHDA, CDR2 SQIVND (reference sequence). This CDR3 region has 15 residues. V was clipped by 1 base and J by 1 base; unmatched bases: 0. The CDR3 DNA reads as TGTGCCAGTAGTATAGCGGGAGGGTCCTACAATGAGCAGTTCTTC. Amino acids: CASSIAGGSYNEQFF.